These 16 T cell receptor beta chains were sequenced from one sample in a study of T cell responses to AZD1222 COVID-19 vaccine. The table came from immunoSEQ multiplex PCR; TCRdb's copy has only in-frame clones and leaves some out. The sample includes just under 90,000 clones, approximately 88% of them seen just once. The sample here was peripheral blood, taken on day 0 of AZD1222 vaccination. All receptors derive from an adult in good health.

The chain recombines TRBV19 with TRBJ1-1, with TRBD1 matching over 7 bases. Unmatched junction bases numbered 9, after V lost 10 bases and J lost 4 bases. The germline V gene has CDR1 LNHDA and CDR2 SQIVND (reference sequence). The CDR3 is 13 amino acids. The CDR3 here is CATRQGGGTEAFF. In nucleotides, the CDR3 is TGTGCCACCCGACAGGGAGGGGGCACTGAAGCTTTCTTT.

The J gene is TRBJ2-2, the V gene TRBV14; 8 nucleotides match TRBD1. CDR3 length equals 14 residues. The germline CDR1 and CDR2 sequences are SGHDN and FVKESK. V lost 5 bases, J lost 6 bases, and 5 bases stayed unmatched. CDR3 DNA sequence: TGTGCCAGCAGCAAACGACAGGGGTCCGGGGAGCTGTTTTTT. As protein: CASSKRQGSGELFF.

The chain recombines TRBV9 with TRBJ2-1; no clear D. Trimming cost V 1 base and J 12 bases, with 17 bases left between them. The germline gives CDR1 SGDLS, CDR2 YYNGEE. CDR3 length: 14 residues. CDR3 region: CASSVKSSNSLQFF. In DNA, the CDR3 is TGTGCCAGCAGCGTAAAGAGTAGCAACTCTTTGCAGTTCTTC.

The V gene is TRBV2, the J gene TRBJ2-3; no firm D call. V was cut by 6 bases and J by 4 bases, with 17 bases left in between. The V gene's germline CDR1 is SNHLY and CDR2 FYNNEI. This CDR3 region has 15 residues. The CDR3: CASSPMRRVADTQYF. CDR3 in DNA: TGTGCCAGCAGCCCGATGAGACGGGTTGCAGATACGCAGTATTTT.

The V and J genes are TRBV7-9 and TRBJ1-1; 9 bases agree with TRBD1. The CDR3 runs to 15 residues. The ends lost 0 bases at V and 5 bases at J; junction bases unmatched: 4. The germline CDR1 and CDR2 sequences are SEHNR and FQNEAQ (reference sequence). The CDR3: CASSLATGQGTEAFF. The CDR3 DNA follows: TGTGCCAGCAGCTTAGCAACGGGACAGGGAACTGAAGCTTTCTTT.

V and J are TRBV6-2 or TRBV6-3 and TRBJ1-1, with a possible D match to TRBD1 (5 bases). Germline CDR1 is MNHEY and CDR2 is SVGEGT. V gave up 4 bases and J gave up 6 bases, with 12 bases separating them. This CDR3 is 13 amino acids long. CDR3 sequence (DNA): TGTGCCAGCAGTTTTAGGGGACCGGCTGAAGCTTTCTTT. This translates into CASSFRGPAEAFF.

CDR3 in DNA: TGCGCCAGCAGCCCTACCCCCAAACAGGGGGACGAGCAGTACTTC. This gives the protein CASSPTPKQGDEQYF. The chain carries TRBV5-1 and TRBJ2-7, with 8 bases aligning to TRBD1. V was clipped by 4 bases and J by 5 bases; unmatched bases: 11. The CDR3 consists of 15 residues. Germline V lookup: CDR1 SGHRS, CDR2 YFSETQ. The full variable domain, completed using reference TRBV5-1 and TRBJ2-7, is KAGVTQTPRYLIKTRGQQVTLSCSPISGHRSVSWYQQTPGQGLQFLFEYFSETQRNKGNFPGRFSGRQFSNSRSEMNVSTLELGDSALYLCASSPTPKQGDEQYFGPGTRLTVT.

V usage is TRBV6-2 or TRBV6-3 and J usage is TRBJ2-7, with 11 positions matching TRBD2. There are 16 residues in the CDR3. Trimming took 5 bases from V and 2 from J; bases not matched to a gene: 8. CDR1 is MNHEY, CDR2 SVGEGT, per germline. This CDR3 reads CASSHSPGLAAYEQYF. CDR3 DNA: TGTGCCAGCAGTCATTCACCGGGACTAGCGGCCTACGAGCAGTACTTC.

The chain uses TRBV6-4 and TRBJ2-2; TRBD2 matches at 10 bases. This CDR3 contains 13 residues. The germline V gene has CDR1 MRHNA and CDR2 SNTAGT. V lost 10 bases and J lost 5; bases outside the gene matches: 4. Written as DNA, the CDR3 is TGTGCCACCTCTAGCGGGAGAACCGGGGAGCTGTTTTTT. Translated, it gives CATSSGRTGELFF.

The V gene is TRBV5-1, the J gene TRBJ2-3; 16 nucleotides match TRBD2. Trimming cost V 3 bases and J 4 bases; bases outside gene matches: 8. Germline CDR1 and CDR2: SGHRS and YFSETQ. This CDR3 comprises 18 residues. The CDR3 loop is CASSYGTSGRAIADTQYF. CDR3 sequence (DNA): TGCGCCAGCAGCTATGGGACTAGCGGGAGGGCCATCGCAGATACGCAGTATTTT.

The chain has TRBV5-4 and TRBJ1-1, with D maybe TRBD1 (5 bases). CDR3 length: 14 amino acids. The germline V gene encodes CDR1 SGHNT and CDR2 YYREEE (reference sequence). The V end was cut by 2 bases, the J end by 5 bases, with 13 bases between. The CDR3 bases are TGTGCCAGCAGCTTAGCAGGGTCAAGGACTGAAGCTTTCTTT. Translated, it gives CASSLAGSRTEAFF.

The rearrangement links TRBV9 to TRBJ2-1, with TRBD2 matching over 7 bases. V lost 2 bases to trimming and J lost 2 bases; unmatched junction nucleotides: 4. The CDR3 spans 15 residues. Germline V gives CDR1 SGDLS, CDR2 YYNGEE. CDR3: CASSVGGGTYNEQFF. CDR3 sequence (DNA): TGTGCCAGCAGCGTGGGGGGAGGGACCTACAATGAGCAGTTCTTC.

The chain combines TRBV4-3 with TRBJ1-1; possibly TRBD1 for D (6 bases). The V and J ends lost 0 bases and 2 bases respectively, with 7 bases between them. CDR3 length: 14 amino acids. Germline V gene lookup returns CDR1 LGHNA and CDR2 YSLEER. In nucleotides, the CDR3 is TGCGCCAGCAGCCAAGATGGGGGCAACACTGAAGCTTTCTTT. It yields the protein CASSQDGGNTEAFF.

The rearrangement uses TRBV28 and TRBJ1-3; no reliable D call. The V end was cut by 6 bases, the J end by 0 bases, with 9 bases between. The CDR3 length is 14 residues. Germline CDR1 MDHEN, CDR2 SYDVKM. The CDR3 bases are TGTGCCAGCAGCCCCCTGAGCTCTGGAAACACCATATATTTT. Its translation is CASSPLSSGNTIYF.

V usage is TRBV6-2 or TRBV6-3 and J usage is TRBJ1-5, with unresolved D. Trimming cost V 5 bases and J 6 bases, with 11 bases left between them. The CDR3 has 13 amino acids. In germline, CDR1 is MNHEY, CDR2 SVGEGT. The CDR3, as DNA: TGTGCCAGCAGTCCCCGGTACGGTCAGCCCCAGCATTTT. Amino acids: CASSPRYGQPQHF.

V and J are TRBV27 and TRBJ1-1; D remains ambiguous. The CDR3 totals 18 residues. Germline-derived CDR1 and CDR2 are MNHEY and SMNVEV (reference sequence). V shed 5 bases and J shed 0 bases, with 22 bases lying between them. The CDR3 sequence: CASSPNYIPRLMNTEAFF. The CDR3 DNA reads TGTGCCAGCAGTCCCAACTATATCCCCAGATTAATGAACACTGAAGCTTTCTTT.